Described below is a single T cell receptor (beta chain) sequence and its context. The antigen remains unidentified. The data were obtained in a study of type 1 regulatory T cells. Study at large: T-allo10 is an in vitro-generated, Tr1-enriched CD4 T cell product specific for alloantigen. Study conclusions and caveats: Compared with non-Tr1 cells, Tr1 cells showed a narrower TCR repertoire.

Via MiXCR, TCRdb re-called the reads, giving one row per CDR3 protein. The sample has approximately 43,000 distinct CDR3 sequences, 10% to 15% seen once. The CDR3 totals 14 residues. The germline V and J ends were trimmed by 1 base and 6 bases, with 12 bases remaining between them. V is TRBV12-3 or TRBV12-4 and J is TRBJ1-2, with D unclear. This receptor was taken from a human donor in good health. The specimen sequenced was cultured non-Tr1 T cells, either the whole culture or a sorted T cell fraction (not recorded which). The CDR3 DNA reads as TGTGCCAGCAGTTTAGTAGGTCAGGAGGATGGCTACACCTTC. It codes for CASSLVGQEDGYTF.